The clone carrying this T cell receptor (beta chain) appeared many times. These data belong to a study of Graves' ophthalmopathy and Graves' hyperthyroidism. Study-level background: Peripheral blood was obtained at first diagnosis, ahead of any treatment.

Clinicians diagnosed using symptoms, serum thyroxine, TRAb, thyroid ultrasound and orbital computed tomography. Trimming cost V 1 base and J 4 bases, with 14 bases left between them. Germline V gene data show CDR1 as SGHTA and CDR2 as FQGNSA. The CDR3 totals 15 residues. RNA transcripts yielded amplified TCR beta CDR3 regions. HTBI-primed RT-PCR formed the first round, and a multiplex PCR formed the second. TCRdb re-analysed the multiplex PCR reads in MiXCR, keeping a single row per CDR3 protein. The sample records fewer than 400,000 distinct CDR3 sequences, roughly 18% being singletons. The chain joins TRBV7-2 to TRBJ2-7, with D possibly being TRBD1 (6 bases). The receptor's source is a woman aged 18-29 years with Graves' ophthalmopathy. Sequencing was carried out using peripheral blood. The CDR3 bases are TGTGCCAGCAGCTTAGGGTACAGGGACGGGTACGAGCAGTACTTC. Translating it yields CASSLGYRDGYEQYF. Using reference TRBV7-2 and TRBJ2-7 for the parts outside the CDR3, the full variable domain is GAGVSQSPSNKVTEKGKDVELRCDPISGHTALYWYRQSLGQGLEFLIYFQGNSAPDKSGLPSDRFSAERTGGSVSTLTIQRTQQEDSAVYLCASSLGYRDGYEQYFGPGTRLTVT.